The sequence of this T cell receptor (beta chain) was determined in a study of CD8 T cells in ankylosing spondylitis. Study results and limitations: About 8 highly homologous variants made up a TCR beta motif, and this motif appeared characteristic of ankylosing spondylitis blood.

Libraries for TCR beta were made by quantitative 5'-RACE with molecular barcodes. TCRdb analysed the 5' RACE reads with MiXCR anew, one entry per CDR3 protein. The profile shows hundreds of thousands of distinct CDR3 sequences, approximately 10% of them singletons. Comment on this clonotype: The antigen is unknown.

Sample: blood, either unsorted or a sorted T cell fraction (not recorded which). This TCR came from a male donor with ankylosing spondylitis.

The CDR3: CASSSQAGGSIDTQYF. CDR3 sequence (DNA): TGTGCCAGCAGTTCACAAGCGGGAGGGTCGATAGATACGCAGTATTTT. V usage is TRBV28 and J usage is TRBJ2-3; TRBD2 aligns across 10 bases. Trimming took 4 bases from V and 5 from J; bases not matched to a gene: 9. Germline V gene lookup returns CDR1 MDHEN and CDR2 SYDVKM. The CDR3 runs to 16 residues.